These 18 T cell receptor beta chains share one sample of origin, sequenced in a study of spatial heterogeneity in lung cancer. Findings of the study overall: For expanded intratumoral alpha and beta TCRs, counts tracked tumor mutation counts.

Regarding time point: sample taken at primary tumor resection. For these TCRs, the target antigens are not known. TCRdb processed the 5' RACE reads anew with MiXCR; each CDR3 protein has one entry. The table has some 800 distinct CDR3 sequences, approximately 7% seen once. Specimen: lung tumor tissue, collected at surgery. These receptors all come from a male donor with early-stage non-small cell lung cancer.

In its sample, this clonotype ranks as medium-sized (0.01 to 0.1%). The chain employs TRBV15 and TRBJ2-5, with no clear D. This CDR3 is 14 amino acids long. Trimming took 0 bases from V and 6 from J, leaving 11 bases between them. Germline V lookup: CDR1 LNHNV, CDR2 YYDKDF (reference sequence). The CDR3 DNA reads TGTGCCACCAGCAGAGATTCCGATTCCAAGACCCAGTACTTC. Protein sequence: CATSRDSDSKTQYF.

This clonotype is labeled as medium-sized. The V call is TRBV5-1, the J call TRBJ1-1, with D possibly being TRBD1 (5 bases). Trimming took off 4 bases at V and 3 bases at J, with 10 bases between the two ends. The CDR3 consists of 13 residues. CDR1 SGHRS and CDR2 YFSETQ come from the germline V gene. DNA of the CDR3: TGCGCCAGCAGCGTCAGGGTGTACACTGAAGCTTTCTTT. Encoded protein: CASSVRVYTEAFF.

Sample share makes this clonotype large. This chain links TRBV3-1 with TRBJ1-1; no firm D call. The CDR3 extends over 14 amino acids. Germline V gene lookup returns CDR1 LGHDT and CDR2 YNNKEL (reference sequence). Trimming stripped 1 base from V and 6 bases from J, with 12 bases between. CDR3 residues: CASSQGLGLSEAFF. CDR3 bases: TGTGCCAGCAGCCAAGGGCTAGGGCTGTCTGAAGCTTTCTTT.

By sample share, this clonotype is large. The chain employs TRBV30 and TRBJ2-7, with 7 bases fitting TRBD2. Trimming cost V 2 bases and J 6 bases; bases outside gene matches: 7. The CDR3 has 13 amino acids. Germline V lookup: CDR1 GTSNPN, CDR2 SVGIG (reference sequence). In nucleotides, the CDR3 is TGTGCCTGGAGTACCCTCTGGGGGGGCGAGCAGTACTTC. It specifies CAWSTLWGGEQYF.

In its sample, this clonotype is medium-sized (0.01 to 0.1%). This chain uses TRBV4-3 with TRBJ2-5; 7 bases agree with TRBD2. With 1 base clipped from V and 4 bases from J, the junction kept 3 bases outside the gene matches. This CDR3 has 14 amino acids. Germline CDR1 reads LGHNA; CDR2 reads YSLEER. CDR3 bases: TGCGCCAGCAGCCAAGTGGGACTAATAGAGACCCAGTACTTC. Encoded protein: CASSQVGLIETQYF.

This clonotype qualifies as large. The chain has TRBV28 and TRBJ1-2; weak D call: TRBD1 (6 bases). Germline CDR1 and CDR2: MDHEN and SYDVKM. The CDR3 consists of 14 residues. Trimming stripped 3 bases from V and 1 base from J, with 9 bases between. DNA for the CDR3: TGTGCCAGCAGTTTGGGGGGCAGTAACTATGGCTACACCTTC. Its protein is CASSLGGSNYGYTF.

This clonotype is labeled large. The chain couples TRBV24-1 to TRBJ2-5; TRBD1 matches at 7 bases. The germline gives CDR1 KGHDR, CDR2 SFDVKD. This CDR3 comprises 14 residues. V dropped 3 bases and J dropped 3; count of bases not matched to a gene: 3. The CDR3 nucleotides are TGTGCCACCAGTGATCCCGGGACAGAAGAGACCCAGTACTTC. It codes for CATSDPGTEETQYF.

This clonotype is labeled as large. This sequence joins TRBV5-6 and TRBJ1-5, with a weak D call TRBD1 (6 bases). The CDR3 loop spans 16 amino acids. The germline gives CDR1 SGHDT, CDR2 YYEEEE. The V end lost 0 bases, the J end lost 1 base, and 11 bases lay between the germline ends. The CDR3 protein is CASSLGGLGSNQPQHF. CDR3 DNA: TGTGCCAGCAGCTTGGGGGGGCTGGGAAGCAATCAGCCCCAGCATTTT.

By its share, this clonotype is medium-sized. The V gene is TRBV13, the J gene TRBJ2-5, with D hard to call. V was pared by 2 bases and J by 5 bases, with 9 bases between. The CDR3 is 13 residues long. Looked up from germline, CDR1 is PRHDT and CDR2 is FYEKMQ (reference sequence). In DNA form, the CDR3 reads TGTGCCAGCAGCTTAAACGGAGAGGAGACCCAGTACTTC. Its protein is CASSLNGEETQYF.

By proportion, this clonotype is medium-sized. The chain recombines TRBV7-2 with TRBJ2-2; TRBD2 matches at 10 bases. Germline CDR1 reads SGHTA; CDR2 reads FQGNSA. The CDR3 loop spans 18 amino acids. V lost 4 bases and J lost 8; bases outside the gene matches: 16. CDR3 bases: TGTGCCAGCAGCTCCCCACGACATAGCGGGGGGTTTTCGGGGGAGCTGTTTTTT. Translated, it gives CASSSPRHSGGFSGELFF.

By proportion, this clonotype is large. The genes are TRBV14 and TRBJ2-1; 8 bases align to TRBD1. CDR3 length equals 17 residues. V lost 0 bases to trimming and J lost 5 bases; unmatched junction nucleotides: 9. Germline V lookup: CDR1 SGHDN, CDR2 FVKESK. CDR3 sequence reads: CASSQDLRQGANNEQFF. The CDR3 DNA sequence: TGTGCCAGCAGCCAAGATCTTAGGCAGGGGGCCAACAATGAGCAGTTCTTC.

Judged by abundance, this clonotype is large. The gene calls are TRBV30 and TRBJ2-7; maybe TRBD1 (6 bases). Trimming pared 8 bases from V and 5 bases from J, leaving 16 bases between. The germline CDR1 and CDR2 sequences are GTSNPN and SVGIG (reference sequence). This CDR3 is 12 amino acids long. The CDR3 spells CAGGRSVHEQYF. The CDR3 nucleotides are TGTGCCGGGGGCCGCTCTGTCCACGAGCAGTACTTC.

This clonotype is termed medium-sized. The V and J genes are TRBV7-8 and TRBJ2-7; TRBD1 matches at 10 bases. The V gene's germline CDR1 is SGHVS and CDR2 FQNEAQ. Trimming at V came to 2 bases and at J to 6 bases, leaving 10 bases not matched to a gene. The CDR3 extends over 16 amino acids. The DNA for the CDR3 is TGTGCCAGCAGCTTAAACCCCGGGACAGGGGTGATCGAGCAGTACTTC. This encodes CASSLNPGTGVIEQYF.

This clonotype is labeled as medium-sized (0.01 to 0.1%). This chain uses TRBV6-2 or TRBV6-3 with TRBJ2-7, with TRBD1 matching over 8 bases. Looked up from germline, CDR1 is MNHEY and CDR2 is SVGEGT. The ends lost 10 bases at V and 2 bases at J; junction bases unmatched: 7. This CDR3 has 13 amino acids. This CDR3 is CATKTGETYEQYF. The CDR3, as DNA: TGTGCCACCAAGACAGGGGAGACCTACGAGCAGTACTTC.

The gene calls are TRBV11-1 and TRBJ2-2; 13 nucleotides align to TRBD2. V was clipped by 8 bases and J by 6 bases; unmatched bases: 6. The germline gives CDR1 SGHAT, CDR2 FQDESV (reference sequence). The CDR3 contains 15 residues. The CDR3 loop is CASWSGLAGAGELFF. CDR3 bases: TGTGCCAGCTGGAGTGGACTAGCGGGGGCCGGGGAGCTGTTTTTT. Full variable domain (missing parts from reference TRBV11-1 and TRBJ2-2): EAEVAQSPRYKITEKSQAVAFWCDPISGHATLYWYRQILGQGPELLVQFQDESVVDDSQLPKDRFSAERLKGVDSTLKIQPAELGDSAMYLCASWSGLAGAGELFFGEGSRLTVL.

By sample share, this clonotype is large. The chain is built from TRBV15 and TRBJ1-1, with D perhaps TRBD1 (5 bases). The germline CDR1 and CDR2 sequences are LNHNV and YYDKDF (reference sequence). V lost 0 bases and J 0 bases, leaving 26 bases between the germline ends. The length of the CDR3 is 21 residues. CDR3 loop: CATSRDRPLPWGGPMNTEAFF. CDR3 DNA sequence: TGTGCCACCAGCAGAGATCGACCCCTTCCATGGGGGGGACCCATGAACACTGAAGCTTTCTTT. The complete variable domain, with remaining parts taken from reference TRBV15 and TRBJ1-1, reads DAMVIQNPRYQVTQFGKPVTLSCSQTLNHNVMYWYQQKSSQAPKLLFHYYDKDFNNEADTPDNFQSRRPNTSFCFLDIRSPGLGDTAMYLCATSRDRPLPWGGPMNTEAFFGQGTRLTVV.

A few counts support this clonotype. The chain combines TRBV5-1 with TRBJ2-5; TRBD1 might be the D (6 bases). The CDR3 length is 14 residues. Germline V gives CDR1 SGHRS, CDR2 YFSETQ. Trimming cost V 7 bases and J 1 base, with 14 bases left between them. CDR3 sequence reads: CASWIGQFQETQYF. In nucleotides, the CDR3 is TGCGCCAGCTGGATCGGACAGTTCCAAGAGACCCAGTACTTC. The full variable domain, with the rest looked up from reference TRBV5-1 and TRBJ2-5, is KAGVTQTPRYLIKTRGQQVTLSCSPISGHRSVSWYQQTPGQGLQFLFEYFSETQRNKGNFPGRFSGRQFSNSRSEMNVSTLELGDSALYLCASWIGQFQETQYFGPGTRLLVL.

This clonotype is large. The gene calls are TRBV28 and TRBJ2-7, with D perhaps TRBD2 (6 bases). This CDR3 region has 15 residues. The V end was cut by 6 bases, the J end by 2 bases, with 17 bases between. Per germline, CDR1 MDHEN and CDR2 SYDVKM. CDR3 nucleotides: TGTGCCAGCAGCCCTGGGGCGGGACGAGCCTACGAGCAGTACTTC. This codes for CASSPGAGRAYEQYF.